Presented here are 18 T cell receptor beta chains from one specimen sequenced in a study of blood T cell repertoires in COVID-19. TCRdb keeps only in-frame clones here, not all; method: immunoSEQ multiplex PCR. The sample consists of 490,000 or so clones, 75% to 90% of them appearing once. The sequenced material came from PBMCs or T cells enriched from blood (not recorded which). These receptors came from a woman aged 55-69 years who had recovered from COVID-19.

V gene TRBV30 combines with J gene TRBJ1-1; the match to TRBD1 covers 9 bases. The CDR3 is made up of 12 amino acids. Germline V gene sequence: CDR1 GTSNPN, CDR2 SVGIG (reference sequence). J was trimmed by 6 bases and V by 5 bases; bases with no gene match: 4. CDR3 amino acids: CAWGTGGPEAFF. The CDR3 bases are TGTGCCTGGGGTACAGGGGGCCCTGAAGCTTTCTTT.

V is TRBV12-3 or TRBV12-4 and J is TRBJ2-7; 9 nucleotides match TRBD1. CDR3 length equals 12 residues. V was clipped by 5 bases and J by 6 bases; unmatched bases: 2. The CDR3 DNA sequence: TGTGCCAGCAGTCGACAGGGGGTCGAGCAGTACTTC. Encoded protein: CASSRQGVEQYF.

This sequence joins TRBV12-5 and TRBJ2-1, with 7 bases aligning to TRBD1. The germline V gene encodes CDR1 LGHNT and CDR2 FRNRAP. This CDR3 has 17 residues. With V trimmed by 4 bases and J by 7 bases, 16 bases remained unmatched. The DNA for the CDR3 is TGTGCTAGTGGTTCCCCTAACACTTTCCAGGGGGATAATGAGCAGTTCTTC. Protein: CASGSPNTFQGDNEQFF.

The chain joins TRBV6-1 to TRBJ1-4; weak D call: TRBD1 (5 bases). V lost 1 base and J 5 bases, leaving 8 bases between the germline ends. The CDR3 extends over 14 amino acids. Per germline, CDR1 MNHNS and CDR2 SASEGT. CDR3 DNA sequence: TGTGCCAGCAGTGAAGGCCGGGGGAATGAAAAACTGTTTTTT. Its protein is CASSEGRGNEKLFF.

This chain joins TRBV19 and TRBJ1-2; D unclear. Trimming stripped 4 bases from V and 1 base from J, with 13 bases between. Germline V lookup: CDR1 LNHDA, CDR2 SQIVND (reference sequence). The CDR3 extends over 15 amino acids. The CDR3 DNA follows: TGTGCCAGTAGTACCCACTACCTCTATAACTATGGCTACACCTTC. It yields the protein CASSTHYLYNYGYTF. Together with reference TRBV19 and TRBJ1-2, the CDR3 gives the full variable domain: DGGITQSPKYLFRKEGQNVTLSCEQNLNHDAMYWYRQDPGQGLRLIYYSQIVNDFQKGDIAEGYSVSREKKESFPLTVTSAQKNPTAFYLCASSTHYLYNYGYTFGSGTRLTVV.

The rearrangement uses TRBV6-5 and TRBJ2-7; D is perhaps TRBD1 (8 bases). Germline V CDR1 and CDR2: MNHEY, SVGAGI. V was shortened by 8 bases and J by 2 bases, with 19 bases between the two germline ends. The CDR3 consists of 15 residues. The CDR3 region is CASRPGGGGTYEQYV. For the CDR3, the DNA is TGTGCCAGCCGACCAGGGGGCGGGGGCACCTACGAGCAGTACGTC.

This chain connects TRBV4-1 to TRBJ1-1, with a tentative D call TRBD1 (6 bases). This CDR3 has 16 residues. From germline, CDR1 is MGHRA and CDR2 YSYEKL. V shed 0 bases and J shed 5 bases, with 16 bases lying between them. CDR3 sequence (DNA): TGCGCCAGCAGCCAAGATCAGGGGCTGAGGGATACTGAAGCTTTCTTT. Encoded protein: CASSQDQGLRDTEAFF.

The chain carries TRBV18 and TRBJ1-5; the D gene is possibly TRBD1 (6 bases). This CDR3 is built from 16 residues. V lost 3 bases, J lost 5 bases, and 17 bases lay in between. Germline V gene data show CDR1 as KGHSH and CDR2 as LQKENI. CDR3 protein: CASSPRTVSGDQPQHF. The CDR3 DNA sequence: TGTGCCAGCTCACCGAGGACAGTTAGCGGGGATCAGCCCCAGCATTTT.

The J gene is TRBJ1-1, the V gene TRBV2, with TRBD1 as a possible D gene (5 bases). The ends were cut back, 2 bases at V and 4 bases at J, with 11 bases in the middle. The V gene's germline CDR1 is SNHLY and CDR2 FYNNEI. This CDR3 has 14 amino acids. The CDR3 protein is CASSEWGAATEAFF. The CDR3 DNA sequence: TGTGCCAGCAGTGAATGGGGCGCCGCCACTGAAGCTTTCTTT. The full variable domain, rest sourced from reference TRBV2 and TRBJ1-1, is EPEVTQTPSHQVTQMGQEVILRCVPISNHLYFYWYRQILGQKVEFLVSFYNNEISEKSEIFDDQFSVERPDGSNFTLKIRSTKLEDSAMYFCASSEWGAATEAFFGQGTRLTVV.

The chain combines TRBV21-1 with TRBJ1-1. TRBV21-1 is labeled a pseudogene. This CDR3 is built from 16 residues. The CDR3 DNA follows: TGTGCCAGCAGCAAAGAGCCCTACAGCCGGGGCACTGAAGCTTTCTTT. This encodes CASSKEPYSRGTEAFF.

The genes are TRBV5-4 and TRBJ2-1; possible D gene TRBD2, 6 bases. V was pared by 1 base and J by 1 base, with 9 bases between. CDR3 length equals 15 residues. Germline V gene lookup returns CDR1 SGHNT and CDR2 YYREEE (reference sequence). The CDR3 DNA reads as TGTGCCAGCAGCTTGTTGGGGGGATCCTACAATGAGCAGTTCTTC. Amino acid sequence: CASSLLGGSYNEQFF.

The chain couples TRBV3-1 (or the pseudogene TRBV3-2) to TRBJ1-1; no clear D gene. Trimming took off 3 bases at V and 4 bases at J, with 9 bases between the two ends. CDR3 length: 13 residues. Germline V gene sequence: CDR1 LGHDT, CDR2 YNNKEL (reference sequence). The CDR3 spells CASSQGGSTEAFF. Here the CDR3 DNA reads TGTGCCAGCAGCCAGGGTGGGAGCACTGAAGCTTTCTTT.

The genes are TRBV19 and TRBJ2-7, with 9 bases fitting TRBD1. The CDR3 runs 15 residues. Germline V lookup: CDR1 LNHDA, CDR2 SQIVND (reference sequence). With 2 bases clipped from V and 5 bases from J, the junction kept 7 bases outside the gene matches. The CDR3 spells CASSIMGQGQHEQYF. In DNA, the CDR3 is TGTGCCAGTAGTATAATGGGACAGGGTCAGCACGAGCAGTACTTC.

The chain recombines TRBV6-1 with TRBJ2-5; the match to TRBD1 covers 10 bases. Germline CDR1 is MNHNS and CDR2 is SASEGT. This CDR3 region has 17 residues. Unmatched junction bases numbered 12, after V lost 4 bases and J lost 4 bases. The CDR3 is CASSAGKGQGRVETQYF. The CDR3 DNA reads TGTGCCAGCAGTGCTGGAAAGGGACAGGGGAGGGTAGAGACCCAGTACTTC.

The gene calls are TRBV29-1 and TRBJ1-1; possible D gene TRBD1, 5 bases. Germline V gives CDR1 SQVTM, CDR2 ANQGSEA. CDR3 length equals 14 residues. V lost 6 bases to trimming and J lost 1 base, with 15 bases between them. The CDR3 spells CSVRVSGGNTEAFF. DNA of the CDR3: TGCAGCGTAAGGGTCTCCGGGGGGAACACTGAAGCTTTCTTT.

J is TRBJ1-5 and V is TRBV12-3 or TRBV12-4; weak D call: TRBD1 (6 bases). V was pared by 6 bases and J by 4 bases, with 7 bases between. The CDR3 contains 12 residues. The CDR3 is CASRRGNQPQHF. The CDR3 DNA reads as TGTGCCAGCAGGAGGGGGAATCAGCCCCAGCATTTT.

The chain is built from TRBV15 and TRBJ2-5; no firm D call. This CDR3 is 12 amino acids long. Germline values: CDR1 LNHNV, CDR2 YYDKDF (reference sequence). Trimming removed 0 bases at V and 5 bases at J, with 4 bases between. The CDR3 DNA reads TGTGCCACCAGCAGAGATCTCGAGACCCAGTACTTC. Amino acid sequence: CATSRDLETQYF.

The chain joins TRBV30 to TRBJ2-2; TRBD2 might be the D (5 bases). The CDR3 loop spans 16 amino acids. The V gene lost 8 bases and the J gene lost 1 base, with 20 bases spanning the gap. Germline CDR1 and CDR2: GTSNPN and SVGIG (reference sequence). Written as DNA, the CDR3 is TGTGCCGGTCACCCATACAGCGGTGGGAACACCGGGGAGCTGTTTTTT. Protein product: CAGHPYSGGNTGELFF.